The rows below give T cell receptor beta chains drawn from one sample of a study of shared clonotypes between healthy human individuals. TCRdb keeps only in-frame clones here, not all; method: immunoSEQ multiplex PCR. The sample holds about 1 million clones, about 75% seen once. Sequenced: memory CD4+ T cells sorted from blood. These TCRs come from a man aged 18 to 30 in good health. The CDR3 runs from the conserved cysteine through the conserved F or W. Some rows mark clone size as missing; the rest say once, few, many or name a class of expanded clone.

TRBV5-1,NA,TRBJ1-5,CASSEEGQQPQHF
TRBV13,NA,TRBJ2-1,CASSLRPGTGYEGSYNEQFF
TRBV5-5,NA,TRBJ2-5,CASSEAPAETQYF
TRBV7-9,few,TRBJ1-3,CASSPPGVGNTIYF
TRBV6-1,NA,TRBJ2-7,CASRPVGLAAIEQYF
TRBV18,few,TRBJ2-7,CASSDGTAYEQYF
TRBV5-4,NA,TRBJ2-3,CASSPLAGNTDTQYF
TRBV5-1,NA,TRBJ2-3,CASSLLGSDTQYF
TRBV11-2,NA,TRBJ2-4,CASSLVTGGQNIQYF
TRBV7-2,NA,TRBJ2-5,CASSADRGGKETQYF
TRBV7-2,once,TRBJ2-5,CASSLSGLQETQYF
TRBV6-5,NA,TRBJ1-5,CASSADRNQPQHF
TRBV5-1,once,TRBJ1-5,CASSLVGRGQPQHF
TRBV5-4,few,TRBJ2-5,CASSRSSGGALSETQYF
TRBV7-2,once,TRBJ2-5,CASSPRQGPETQYF
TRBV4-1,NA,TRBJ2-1,CASSQGYTPYNEQFF
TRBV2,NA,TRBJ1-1,CASFRTGNVGNTEAFF
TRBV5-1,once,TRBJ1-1,CASSLRPGGNTEAFF
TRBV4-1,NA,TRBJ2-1,CASSQGGLDYNEQFF
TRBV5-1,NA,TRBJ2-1,CASSLDGGLEQFF
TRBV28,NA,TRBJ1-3,CASSLKPGNTIYF